The rows below give T cell receptor beta chains drawn from one sample of a study of T cells in Graves' hyperthyroidism and ophthalmopathy. One entry per CDR3 protein, called by TCRdb with MiXCR from the multiplex PCR reads. This sample has fewer than 350,000 distinct CDR3 sequences, with roughly 14% found just once. The specimen sequenced was blood. The receptors derive from a woman in her thirties with Graves' hyperthyroidism that later progressed to Graves' ophthalmopathy. CDR3s include the opening cysteine and the closing phenylalanine or tryptophan. The D gene is left open where the match is weak. Expanded clones get a size class; other rows say once, few or many, or leave the size out.

v_gene: TRBV20-1
d_gene: TRBD2
abundance: many
j_gene: TRBJ2-1
CDR3aa: CSAPSGTSGRSSYNEQFF
CDR3nt: TGCAGTGCCCCCTCCGGGACTAGCGGGAGGTCTTCCTACAATGAGCAGTTCTTC

v_gene: TRBV6-2/TRBV6-3
d_gene: TRBD2
abundance: many
j_gene: TRBJ2-3
CDR3aa: CASSYVLAVTDTQYF
CDR3nt: TGTGCCAGCAGTTACGTCCTAGCGGTCACAGATACGCAGTATTTT

v_gene: TRBV29-1
d_gene: TRBD2
abundance: NA
j_gene: TRBJ2-1
CDR3aa: CSGFGAGVGNEQFF
CDR3nt: TGCAGCGGTTTCGGGGCGGGAGTAGGTAATGAGCAGTTCTTC

v_gene: TRBV20-1
d_gene: NA
abundance: once
j_gene: TRBJ2-3
CDR3aa: CSASRDSRTDTQYF
CDR3nt: TGCAGTGCTTCCCGGGATTCTCGCACAGATACGCAGTATTTT

v_gene: TRBV7-9
d_gene: TRBD1
abundance: many
j_gene: TRBJ2-2
CDR3aa: CASSPPGTGDSTTGELFF
CDR3nt: TGTGCCAGCAGCCCGCCCGGGACAGGGGACTCCACCACCGGGGAGCTGTTTTTT

v_gene: TRBV6-2/TRBV6-3
d_gene: TRBD1
abundance: many
j_gene: TRBJ2-5
CDR3aa: CASRERTGRQETQYF
CDR3nt: TGTGCCAGCAGGGAACGGACAGGGAGACAAGAGACCCAGTACTTC

v_gene: TRBV27
d_gene: NA
abundance: many
j_gene: TRBJ1-4
CDR3aa: CASKGVGGSGKLFF
CDR3nt: TGTGCCAGCAAGGGGGTCGGAGGTTCCGGAAAACTGTTTTTT

v_gene: TRBV11-3
d_gene: NA
abundance: many
j_gene: TRBJ2-3
CDR3aa: CASSSPRGTQYF
CDR3nt: TGTGCCAGCAGCTCCCCCCGTGGTACGCAGTATTTT

v_gene: TRBV7-9
d_gene: TRBD1
abundance: many
j_gene: TRBJ1-1
CDR3aa: CASSLARTGLDTEAFF
CDR3nt: TGTGCCAGCAGCTTAGCCAGGACAGGCCTGGACACTGAAGCTTTCTTT

v_gene: TRBV27
d_gene: TRBD2
abundance: NA
j_gene: TRBJ2-2
CDR3aa: CASRPTGGPPGELFF
CDR3nt: TGTGCCAGCAGGCCTACGGGAGGCCCTCCCGGGGAGCTGTTTTTT

v_gene: TRBV12-3/TRBV12-4
d_gene: NA
abundance: many
j_gene: TRBJ2-3
CDR3aa: CASGREGTDTQYF
CDR3nt: TGTGCCAGCGGTCGGGAAGGTACAGATACGCAGTATTTT

v_gene: TRBV2
d_gene: NA
abundance: many
j_gene: TRBJ1-2
CDR3aa: CASSGEGGFDYYGYTF
CDR3nt: TGTGCCAGCAGTGGAGAAGGGGGGTTCGATTACTATGGCTACACCTTC

v_gene: TRBV20-1
d_gene: TRBD2
abundance: many
j_gene: TRBJ2-7
CDR3aa: CSARLAGGPQDEQYF
CDR3nt: TGCAGTGCGAGACTAGCGGGAGGGCCCCAGGACGAGCAGTACTTC

v_gene: TRBV27
d_gene: TRBD2
abundance: few
j_gene: TRBJ2-7
CDR3aa: CASRPFLAGRVNEQYF
CDR3nt: TGTGCCAGCAGGCCTTTTCTAGCGGGAAGGGTTAACGAGCAGTACTTC

v_gene: TRBV7-9
d_gene: TRBD1
abundance: many
j_gene: TRBJ2-7
CDR3aa: CASSPPDRGAPSEQYF
CDR3nt: TGTGCCAGCAGCCCCCCCGACAGGGGCGCTCCATCCGAGCAGTACTTC

v_gene: TRBV19
d_gene: NA
abundance: NA
j_gene: TRBJ1-3
CDR3aa: CASSILLRGGNTIYF
CDR3nt: TGTGCCAGTAGTATTTTGCTTCGGGGCGGAAACACCATATATTTT

v_gene: TRBV7-9
d_gene: NA
abundance: many
j_gene: TRBJ2-5
CDR3aa: CASSRGITNQETQYF
CDR3nt: TGTGCCAGCAGCCGCGGGATCACTAACCAAGAGACCCAGTACTTC

v_gene: TRBV28
d_gene: TRBD1
abundance: many
j_gene: TRBJ1-5
CDR3aa: CATTGQGNQPQHF
CDR3nt: TGTGCCACTACGGGACAGGGGAATCAGCCCCAGCATTTT

v_gene: TRBV28
d_gene: NA
abundance: many
j_gene: TRBJ2-7
CDR3aa: CASSPDGNSYEQYF
CDR3nt: TGTGCCAGCAGCCCGGACGGGAACTCCTACGAGCAGTACTTC

v_gene: TRBV19
d_gene: NA
abundance: NA
j_gene: TRBJ2-5
CDR3aa: CASSIGQVAETQYF
CDR3nt: TGTGCCAGTAGTATAGGCCAGGTAGCGGAGACCCAGTACTTC

v_gene: TRBV27
d_gene: TRBD1
abundance: many
j_gene: TRBJ2-3
CDR3aa: CASSSPDRYTDMQYF
CDR3nt: TGTGCCAGCAGTTCCCCGGACAGGTACACAGATATGCAGTATTTT

v_gene: TRBV14
d_gene: NA
abundance: NA
j_gene: TRBJ2-1
CDR3aa: CASSQAFSGYNEQFF
CDR3nt: TGTGCCAGCAGCCAAGCCTTTTCCGGGTACAATGAGCAGTTCTTC

v_gene: TRBV28
d_gene: TRBD1
abundance: many
j_gene: TRBJ2-5
CDR3aa: CASGNSGQGPPETQYF
CDR3nt: TGTGCCAGTGGAAACTCGGGACAGGGACCTCCGGAGACCCAGTACTTC

v_gene: TRBV19
d_gene: TRBD2
abundance: NA
j_gene: TRBJ2-7
CDR3aa: CASSISLADSYEQYF
CDR3nt: TGTGCCAGTAGTATTAGTCTAGCGGACTCCTACGAGCAGTACTTC

v_gene: TRBV2
d_gene: NA
abundance: NA
j_gene: TRBJ1-1
CDR3aa: CASRKRTALNTEAFF
CDR3nt: TGTGCCAGCAGGAAAAGGACAGCGTTGAACACTGAAGCTTTCTTT

v_gene: TRBV20-1
d_gene: TRBD1
abundance: NA
j_gene: TRBJ2-7
CDR3aa: CSAREPGQVPLEAYEQYF
CDR3nt: TGCAGTGCTAGAGAACCGGGACAGGTACCCCTGGAGGCCTACGAGCAGTACTTC

v_gene: TRBV9
d_gene: NA
abundance: many
j_gene: TRBJ2-5
CDR3aa: CASSDGPGETQYF
CDR3nt: TGTGCCAGCAGCGATGGGCCGGGTGAGACCCAGTACTTC

v_gene: TRBV7-3
d_gene: NA
abundance: many
j_gene: TRBJ1-6
CDR3aa: CASSLSGPGSSPLHF
CDR3nt: TGTGCCAGCAGCTTAAGTGGGCCAGGGAGCTCACCCCTCCACTTT

v_gene: TRBV27
d_gene: NA
abundance: many
j_gene: TRBJ1-6
CDR3aa: CASSLGSQGYSPLHF
CDR3nt: TGTGCCAGCAGTTTGGGCAGTCAGGGGTATTCACCCCTCCACTTT

v_gene: TRBV20-1
d_gene: NA
abundance: many
j_gene: TRBJ2-2
CDR3aa: CSASIAHTNTGELFF
CDR3nt: TGCAGTGCTAGTATTGCGCACACGAACACCGGGGAGCTGTTTTTT

v_gene: TRBV7-9
d_gene: NA
abundance: many
j_gene: TRBJ1-5
CDR3aa: CASSSGGVSNQPQHF
CDR3nt: TGTGCCAGCAGCTCGGGAGGGGTAAGCAATCAGCCCCAGCATTTT

v_gene: TRBV3-1
d_gene: TRBD1
abundance: many
j_gene: TRBJ1-5
CDR3aa: CASSQGRQGAVQPQHF
CDR3nt: TGTGCCAGCAGCCAAGGCAGACAGGGGGCTGTGCAGCCCCAGCATTTT

v_gene: TRBV9
d_gene: NA
abundance: few
j_gene: TRBJ2-7
CDR3aa: CASSAERGEQYF
CDR3nt: TGTGCCAGCAGCGCTGAGAGAGGCGAGCAGTACTTC

v_gene: TRBV19
d_gene: TRBD1
abundance: few
j_gene: TRBJ1-5
CDR3aa: CASSIRQGLNQPQHF
CDR3nt: TGTGCCAGTAGTATTCGACAGGGTTTAAATCAGCCCCAGCATTTT

v_gene: TRBV6-2/TRBV6-3
d_gene: TRBD2
abundance: many
j_gene: TRBJ2-7
CDR3aa: CASDRYRTSLGSEQYF
CDR3nt: TGTGCCAGCGATCGATATAGGACTAGCTTGGGGTCCGAGCAGTACTTC

v_gene: TRBV29-1
d_gene: NA
abundance: many
j_gene: TRBJ2-3
CDR3aa: CSHHLGADTQYF
CDR3nt: TGCAGTCACCATCTAGGGGCAGATACGCAGTATTTT

v_gene: TRBV18
d_gene: NA
abundance: many
j_gene: TRBJ2-6
CDR3aa: CASSPPVSGANVLTF
CDR3nt: TGTGCCAGCTCACCACCCGTCTCTGGGGCCAACGTCCTGACTTTC

v_gene: TRBV7-2
d_gene: TRBD2
abundance: NA
j_gene: TRBJ2-5
CDR3aa: CASSVSGTSGRNHRETQYF
CDR3nt: TGTGCCAGCAGCGTCTCCGGGACTAGCGGGAGGAATCATCGAGAGACCCAGTACTTC

v_gene: TRBV5-1
d_gene: TRBD1
abundance: NA
j_gene: TRBJ1-6
CDR3aa: CASSPGDIGRGRQLHF
CDR3nt: TGTGCCAGCAGTCCGGGAGACATCGGCAGGGGGCGCCAGCTCCACTTT

v_gene: TRBV5-1
d_gene: NA
abundance: once
j_gene: TRBJ1-4
CDR3aa: CASRLGPNEKLFF
CDR3nt: TGCGCCAGCAGGTTGGGTCCCAATGAAAAACTGTTTTTT

v_gene: TRBV2
d_gene: NA
abundance: many
j_gene: TRBJ1-1
CDR3aa: CASREGRGNTEAFF
CDR3nt: TGTGCCAGCAGAGAGGGGCGCGGGAACACTGAAGCTTTCTTT

v_gene: TRBV20-1
d_gene: NA
abundance: many
j_gene: TRBJ2-1
CDR3aa: CSAMRDLNEQFF
CDR3nt: TGCAGTGCTATGCGGGACCTCAATGAGCAGTTCTTC

v_gene: TRBV5-8
d_gene: NA
abundance: many
j_gene: TRBJ2-6
CDR3aa: CASSHNLGAEPNVLTF
CDR3nt: TGTGCCAGCAGCCACAACCTTGGGGCTGAACCCAACGTCCTGACTTTC

v_gene: TRBV28
d_gene: NA
abundance: many
j_gene: TRBJ1-2
CDR3aa: CASSPEYQGNYGYTF
CDR3nt: TGTGCCAGCAGTCCGGAGTATCAGGGGAACTATGGCTACACCTTC

v_gene: TRBV12-3/TRBV12-4
d_gene: NA
abundance: many
j_gene: TRBJ2-5
CDR3aa: CASSGDFSETQYF
CDR3nt: TGTGCCAGCAGTGGGGACTTTAGTGAGACCCAGTACTTC

v_gene: TRBV7-6
d_gene: TRBD1
abundance: many
j_gene: TRBJ1-2
CDR3aa: CASSSQGEGGYTF
CDR3nt: TGTGCCAGCAGCTCGCAGGGGGAGGGTGGCTACACCTTC

v_gene: TRBV28
d_gene: NA
abundance: many
j_gene: TRBJ2-7
CDR3aa: CASSSGTVDYEQYF
CDR3nt: TGTGCCAGCAGTTCCGGGACGGTGGACTACGAGCAGTACTTC

v_gene: TRBV15
d_gene: NA
abundance: few
j_gene: TRBJ2-3
CDR3aa: CATSRVDRPTYF
CDR3nt: TGTGCCACCAGCAGAGTCGACCGACCTACGTATTTT

v_gene: TRBV12-5
d_gene: TRBD1
abundance: many
j_gene: TRBJ2-3
CDR3aa: CASGLGDRGTDTQYF
CDR3nt: TGTGCTAGTGGTTTGGGGGACAGGGGAACAGATACGCAGTATTTT

v_gene: TRBV20-1
d_gene: NA
abundance: many
j_gene: TRBJ2-1
CDR3aa: CSARRTASIPVSNEQFF
CDR3nt: TGCAGTGCTAGAAGGACCGCTAGCATACCTGTAAGCAATGAGCAGTTCTTC

v_gene: TRBV3-1
d_gene: NA
abundance: once
j_gene: TRBJ2-5
CDR3aa: CASSLTGEEKTQYF
CDR3nt: TGTGCCAGCAGCCTGACGGGGGAGGAGAAGACCCAGTACTTC

v_gene: TRBV6-5
d_gene: NA
abundance: many
j_gene: TRBJ1-1
CDR3aa: CASSYTAGDAFF
CDR3nt: TGTGCCAGCAGTTACACGGCGGGGGATGCTTTCTTT

v_gene: TRBV5-1
d_gene: NA
abundance: many
j_gene: TRBJ2-3
CDR3aa: CASRDGDPADTQYF
CDR3nt: TGCGCCAGCAGGGACGGAGACCCAGCGGATACGCAGTATTTT

v_gene: TRBV29-1
d_gene: TRBD1
abundance: NA
j_gene: TRBJ1-4
CDR3aa: CSVEAGQGASNEKLFF
CDR3nt: TGCAGCGTTGAAGCGGGACAGGGGGCTTCTAATGAAAAACTGTTTTTT

v_gene: TRBV28
d_gene: NA
abundance: many
j_gene: TRBJ2-1
CDR3aa: CASKGLYYNEQFF
CDR3nt: TGTGCCAGCAAAGGACTTTACTACAATGAGCAGTTCTTC